This T cell receptor (beta chain) was sequenced for a study of early T cells in non-severe SARS-CoV-2 infection (dated by TCRdb to about 2021). For context, the study as a whole: TCR sequencing used bulk RNA from unsorted whole blood, so alpha and beta chains could not be paired.

The receptor library was made with 5' RACE. Sequencing relied on a NextSeq 500. The TCR library protocol attached unique molecular identifiers to individual cDNA molecules to correct for sequencing error and PCR bias. Sequencing covered both TCR alpha and beta chains, and within each sample the abundances of alpha and beta sequences were tightly co-correlated. The source study handled its data this way. Decombinator V4 was used to annotate TCR sequences for V gene, J gene and CDR3. TCRs were defined as expanded if a significant change between any two time points was detected under a Poisson model with p below 0.0001. TCR abundances were normalised to the total number of TCRs sequenced per sample and expressed as counts per million. TRAV1-2 paired with TRAJ12, TRAJ20 or TRAJ33 defined MAIT TCRs, while TRAV10 paired with TRAJ18 defined iNKT TCRs. VDJdb, accessed 1 November 2021, was searched for CMV, EBV and SARS-CoV-2 annotated TCRs, with TCRs annotated for multiple antigens excluded. TCRdb trimmed public reads at Q25 via fastp, called clones via MiXCR and kept in-frame beta chains. Entries that share a CDR3 protein sequence are merged under the most common genes and DNA. The V and J calls reflect TCRdb's pipeline rather than the authors' work. A total of roughly 30,000 distinct CDR3 sequences appear in this sample, roughly 5% of them only once. Of the sample, around 10% is held by the ten largest clones.

CDR1 and CDR2, looked up from the germline V gene, are SGHRS and YFSETQ. Including the terminal cysteine and phenylalanine, the CDR3 comprises 13 residues. Left in the record is the CDR3 DNA by itself, 39 bases read in frame from the first base. A distance of 10 bases separates the germline ends of V and J, which lose 3 bases and 3 bases respectively. This clonotype was counted at least ten times. Its cognate antigen has yet to be identified. No much larger clonotype is one base removed from it; base qualities were not supplied. Beyond this particular receptor, the publication reports: VDJdb matching was skewed toward anti-spike CD8 responses and likely underestimated virus-specific expansions by missing private and CD4 specificities.

The study was a case-control design nested within a healthcare worker cohort in London, UK, with weekly nasopharyngeal swab PCR tests and blood sampling. Healthcare workers were recruited between 23 and 31 March 2020, during the week of the UK lockdown, and were followed weekly for up to roughly 16 weeks. Sequencing was performed on whole blood. The V and J genes are TRBV5-1 and TRBJ2-7; tentative D gene TRBD1, with 6 bases matching. This receptor was identified in an adult who was a healthcare worker with PCR-confirmed SARS-CoV-2 infection or an uninfected control (not recorded which). The DNA reads as follows: TGCGCCAGCAGCTGGGCAGGGGTCTACGAGCAGTACTTC. Its product reads: CASSWAGVYEQYF.